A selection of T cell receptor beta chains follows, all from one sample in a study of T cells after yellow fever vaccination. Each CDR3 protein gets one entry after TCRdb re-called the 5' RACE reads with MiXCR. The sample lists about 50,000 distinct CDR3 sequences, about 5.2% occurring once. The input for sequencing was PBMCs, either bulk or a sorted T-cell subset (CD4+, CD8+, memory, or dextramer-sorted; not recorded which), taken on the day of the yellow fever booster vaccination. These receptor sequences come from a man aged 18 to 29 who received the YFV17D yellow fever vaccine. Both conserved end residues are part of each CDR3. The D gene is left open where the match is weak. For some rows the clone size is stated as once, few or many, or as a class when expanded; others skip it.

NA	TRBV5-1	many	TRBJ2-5	TGCGCCAGCAGCCGATCGACGTACCAAGAGACCCAGTACTTC	CASSRSTYQETQYF
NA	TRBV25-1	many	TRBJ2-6	TGTGCCAGCAGTTGGGGGGCCAACGTCCTGACTTTC	CASSWGANVLTF
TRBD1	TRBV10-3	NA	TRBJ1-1	TGTGCCATCAGAGACAGGGATGGCACTGAAGCTTTCTTT	CAIRDRDGTEAFF
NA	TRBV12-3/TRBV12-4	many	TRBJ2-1	TGTGCCAGCAGTGGGCTGCGGAATGAGCAGTTCTTC	CASSGLRNEQFF
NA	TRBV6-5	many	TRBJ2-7	TGTGCCAGCAGTTACTGGCGCAGCGACGAGCAGTACTTC	CASSYWRSDEQYF
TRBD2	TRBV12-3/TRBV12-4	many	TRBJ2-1	TGTGCCAGCAGCTCGACTAGCGGGGGAGCGGTTGAGCAGTTCTTC	CASSSTSGGAVEQFF
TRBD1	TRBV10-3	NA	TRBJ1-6	TGTGCCATCAGTGAGAGGACAGGGAGGAATTCACCCCTCCACTTT	CAISERTGRNSPLHF
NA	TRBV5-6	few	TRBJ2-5	TGTGCCAGCAGCTTGGGGCTAGCCAGGGAGACCCAGTACTTC	CASSLGLARETQYF
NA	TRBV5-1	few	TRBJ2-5	TGCGCCAGCAGCTTGGTTGCAGGCCGGCTTCCGGAAGAGACCCAGTACTTC	CASSLVAGRLPEETQYF
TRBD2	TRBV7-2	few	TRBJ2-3	TGTGCCAGCAGCTCCTACCAGCTTAGTCCGGGACTAGCCAAAGGAGATACGCAGTATTTT	CASSSYQLSPGLAKGDTQYF
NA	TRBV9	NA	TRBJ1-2	TGTGCCAGCAGCGTAGAACAGGGACAACTCTATGGCTACACCTTC	CASSVEQGQLYGYTF
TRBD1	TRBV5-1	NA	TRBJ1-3	TGCGCCAGCAGCTGGACAGGGAGCTCTGGAAACACCATATATTTT	CASSWTGSSGNTIYF
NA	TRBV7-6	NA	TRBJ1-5	TGTGCCAGCAGCTTAGCGGAAGGACGGCGTCCCCAGCATTTT	CASSLAEGRRPQHF
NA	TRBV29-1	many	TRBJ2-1	TGCAGCGTTCGCTACAGGGCACTGGAGCAGTTCTTC	CSVRYRALEQFF
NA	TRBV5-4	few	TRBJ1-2	TGTGCCAGCAGCAAGGGGACACCTTATGGCTACACCTTC	CASSKGTPYGYTF
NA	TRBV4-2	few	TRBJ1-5	TGTGCCAGCAGCCAAGACAGGGGCGATCAGCCCCAGCATTTT	CASSQDRGDQPQHF
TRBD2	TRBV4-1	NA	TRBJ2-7	TGCGCCAGCAGCCCCGGACTAGCGGGGGGGGAATACGAGCAGTACTTC	CASSPGLAGGEYEQYF
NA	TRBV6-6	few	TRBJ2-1	TGTGCCAGCGCTACGCCCATAAACAATGAGCAGTTCTTC	CASATPINNEQFF
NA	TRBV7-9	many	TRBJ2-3	TGTGCCAGCAGCCGACTTAGACGGGGATCTCCTAGCACAGATACGCAGTATTTT	CASSRLRRGSPSTDTQYF
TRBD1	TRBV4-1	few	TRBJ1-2	TGCGCCAGCAGCCTCCGGGACAGGGGACAAGCTAACTATGGCTACACCTTC	CASSLRDRGQANYGYTF
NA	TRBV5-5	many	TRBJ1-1	TGTGCCAGCAGCGAAAACAGGAACACTGAAGCTTTCTTT	CASSENRNTEAFF
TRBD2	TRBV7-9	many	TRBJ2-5	TGTGCCAGCAGCCGAGCGGGGCTCCAAGAGACCCAGTACTTC	CASSRAGLQETQYF
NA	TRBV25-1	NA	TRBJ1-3	TGTGCCAGCACGGACTCTGGAAACACCATATATTTT	CASTDSGNTIYF
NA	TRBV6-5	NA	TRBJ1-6	TGTGCCAGCAGTTACCGTGGGAGCTCCTATAATTCACCCCTCCACTTT	CASSYRGSSYNSPLHF
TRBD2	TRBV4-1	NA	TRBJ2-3	TGCGCCAGCAGCCCCCGGGGAGCGGGGGAAACAGATACGCAGTATTTT	CASSPRGAGETDTQYF
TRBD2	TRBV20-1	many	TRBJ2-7	TGCAGTGCTAAAGACGGGACTAGCCTGTACGAGCAGTACTTC	CSAKDGTSLYEQYF
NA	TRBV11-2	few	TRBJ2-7	TGTGCCAGCAGCTTAATCCCCTACGAGCAGTACTTC	CASSLIPYEQYF
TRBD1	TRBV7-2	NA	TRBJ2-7	TGTGCCAGCAGCCTCACCGGGACAGGTCACGAGCAGTACTTC	CASSLTGTGHEQYF
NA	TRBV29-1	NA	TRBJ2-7	TGCAGCGCTAAGAGAGACTACGAGCAGTACTTC	CSAKRDYEQYF
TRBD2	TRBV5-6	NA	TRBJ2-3	TGTGCCAGCAGCTTGGAAGGTAGCGGGGAAACAGATACGCAGTATTTT	CASSLEGSGETDTQYF
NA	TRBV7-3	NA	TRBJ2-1	TGTGCCAGCAGCTTACCCCACAACAATGAGCAGTTCTTC	CASSLPHNNEQFF
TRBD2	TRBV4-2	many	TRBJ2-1	TGTGCCAGCAGCCTCGAGCGGGGGTGGGATGAGCAGTTCTTC	CASSLERGWDEQFF
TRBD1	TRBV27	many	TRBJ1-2	TGTGCCAGCAGTTTAGGGGACAGTTCCTATGGCTACACCTTC	CASSLGDSSYGYTF
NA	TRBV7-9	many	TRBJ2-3	TGTGCCAGCAGCTTAGGGCGTCAAGGCGGGTATACGCAGTATTTT	CASSLGRQGGYTQYF
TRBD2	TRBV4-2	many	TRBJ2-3	TGTGCCAGCAGCCAAGAGGGTGCAGCGGGGGGATGGTATAGCACAGATACGCAGTATTTT	CASSQEGAAGGWYSTDTQYF
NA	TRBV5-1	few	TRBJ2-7	TGCGCCAGCAGCCCCCCGTTCTCCTACGAGCAGTACTTC	CASSPPFSYEQYF
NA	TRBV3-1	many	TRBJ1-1	TGTGCCAGCAGCCAGGGGGTCGTCACTGAAGCTTTCTTT	CASSQGVVTEAFF
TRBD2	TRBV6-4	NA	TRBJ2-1	TGTGCCAGCAGTGACTCAGCGGGGGGGCCGAATGAGCAGTTCTTC	CASSDSAGGPNEQFF
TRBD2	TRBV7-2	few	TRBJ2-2	TGTGCCAGCAGCTTCGGACTAGCGGGGGGGCTCGGCGGGGAGCTGTTTTTT	CASSFGLAGGLGGELFF
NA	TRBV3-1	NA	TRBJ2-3	TGTGCCAGCAGCCACGCCACTAGGACGACAGATACGCAGTATTTT	CASSHATRTTDTQYF
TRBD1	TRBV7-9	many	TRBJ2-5	TGTGCCAGCAGCTCCCCCCCCGGGACAGGGCTGTCAGAGACCCAGTACTTC	CASSSPPGTGLSETQYF
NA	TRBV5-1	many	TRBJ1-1	TGCGCCAGCAGCTTACAGGGATCGTTCACTGAAGCTTTCTTT	CASSLQGSFTEAFF
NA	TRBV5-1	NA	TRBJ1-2	TGCGCCAGCAGCTTCGGCGACTTTAACTATGGCTACACCTTC	CASSFGDFNYGYTF
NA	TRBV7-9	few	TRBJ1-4	TGTGCCAGCAGCGCGGGTAGCAGGGGTGAAAAACTGTTTTTT	CASSAGSRGEKLFF
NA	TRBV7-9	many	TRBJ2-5	TGTGCCAGCAGCCCTCCCTATGGGGGCCAAGAGACCCAGTACTTC	CASSPPYGGQETQYF
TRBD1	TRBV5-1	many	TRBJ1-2	TGCGCCAGCAGCTCGACAGGGCCCCTCGACTATGGCTACACCTTC	CASSSTGPLDYGYTF
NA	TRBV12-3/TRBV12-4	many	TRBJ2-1	TGTGCCAGCAGCAAAATAGGGGGGGGAGGGAATGAGCAGTTCTTC	CASSKIGGGGNEQFF
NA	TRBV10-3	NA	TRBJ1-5	TGTGCCATCAGTGATGTAGGGACGGGGCAGCCCCAGCATTTT	CAISDVGTGQPQHF
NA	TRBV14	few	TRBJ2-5	TGTGCCAGCAGCCAAGATTTGGGGGCGGGTGAGACCCAGTACTTC	CASSQDLGAGETQYF
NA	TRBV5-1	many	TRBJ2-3	TGCGCCAGCAGCTTGGTTGGACTGAGCACAGATACGCAGTATTTT	CASSLVGLSTDTQYF
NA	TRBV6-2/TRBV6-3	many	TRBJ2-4	TGTGCCAGCAGTTATTTTACCTCGGGAAACATTCAGTACTTC	CASSYFTSGNIQYF
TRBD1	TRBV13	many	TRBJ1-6	TGTGCCAGCAGCACAAGGGGGCTGCGTAATTCACCCCTCCACTTT	CASSTRGLRNSPLHF